These T cell receptor beta chains were read from a single sample in a study of metastatic and nonmetastatic thyroid tumors. With MiXCR, TCRdb reprocessed the PCR reads. This table holds tens of thousands of clones, roughly 13% found once. Sequencing was carried out using blood. These receptors came from a female donor with papillary thyroid cancer or a benign thyroid nodule (not recorded which). Some clones in this sample may be carry-over from other donors' samples. The CDR3 runs from the conserved cysteine through the conserved F or W. A D gene is named only where the DNA matches it firmly. The size of a clone is reported for some rows only, either as once, few or many, or as a class for expanded clones.

-	TRBV2	TRBJ2-5	many	TGTGCCAGCAGTGAAGGTGGGCCCCGGCTTGGTACCCAGTACTTC	CASSEGGPRLGTQYF
-	TRBV25-1	TRBJ2-1	many	TGTGCCAGCAGTGATCCTGGACCCCTCTCCTACAATGAGCAGTTCTTC	CASSDPGPLSYNEQFF
-	TRBV30	TRBJ1-4	many	TGTGCCTGGAGTGTACGGGATCGGGCAGCAACTAATGAAAAACTGTTTTTT	CAWSVRDRAATNEKLFF
-	TRBV3-1	TRBJ1-3	many	TGTGCCAGCAGCCTTCGGCTGCCAGGGGAAAGCTCTGGAAACACCATATATTTT	CASSLRLPGESSGNTIYF
-	TRBV6-1	TRBJ2-1	many	TGTGCCAGCAGTGATCTCTATGAGCAGTTCTTC	CASSDLYEQFF
-	TRBV28	TRBJ2-1	many	TGTGCCAGCAGTTTATTGTTTAATGAGCAGTTCTTC	CASSLLFNEQFF
-	TRBV7-8	TRBJ2-2	-	TGTGCCAGCAGCTTAAGAGGGTTTTCCGGGGAGCTGTTTTTT	CASSLRGFSGELFF
-	TRBV6-4	TRBJ2-3	many	TGTGCCAGCAGTGAAGGGGGAGGGACAGATACGCAGTATTTT	CASSEGGGTDTQYF
-	TRBV5-4	TRBJ2-6	many	TGTGCCAGCAGCTTGAGGGTATACTACTCTGGGGCCAACGTCCTGACTTTC	CASSLRVYYSGANVLTF
TRBD2	TRBV18	TRBJ2-3	many	TGTGCCAGCTCACCCACCGGGACTAGCGGCACAGATACGCAGTATTTT	CASSPTGTSGTDTQYF
TRBD1	TRBV4-3	TRBJ1-2	many	TGCGCCAGCAGCCAAGATAAAACAGGGGATAACTATGGCTACACCTTC	CASSQDKTGDNYGYTF
TRBD1	TRBV6-1	TRBJ1-5	-	TGTGCCAGCAGGAACAGGGGCATCAATCAGCCCCATCATTTT	CASRNRGINQPHHF
-	TRBV6-1	TRBJ1-2	-	TGTGCCAGCAGCGTGCAGGGAGGAGGATATGGCTACACCTTC	CASSVQGGGYGYTF
-	TRBV28	TRBJ1-1	many	TGTGCCAGCAGTCGGGGACGCCAGCAAGGGGCGGGGACTGAAGCTTTCTTT	CASSRGRQQGAGTEAFF
-	TRBV14	TRBJ1-2	many	TGTGCCAGCAGCCAAGGAGACGGGGTCGGCTACACCTTC	CASSQGDGVGYTF
TRBD1	TRBV15	TRBJ2-7	few	TGTGCCACCAGCAGAGAGTTAGGGGGCCACGAGCAGTACTTC	CATSRELGGHEQYF
TRBD1	TRBV5-5	TRBJ1-1	many	TGTGCCAGCAGTTGGGGACAGATGAACACTGAAGCTTTCTTT	CASSWGQMNTEAFF
-	TRBV5-1	TRBJ2-6	many	TGCGCCAGCACCGACCTCCTCATAGCTGGGGCCAACGTCCTGACTTTC	CASTDLLIAGANVLTF
-	TRBV3-1	TRBJ2-7	-	TGTGCCAGCAGCCAAGGACACACCTACGAGCAGTACTTC	CASSQGHTYEQYF
-	TRBV27	TRBJ2-1	many	TGTGCCAGCAGTTCTACCTACAATGAGCAGTTCTTC	CASSSTYNEQFF
-	TRBV6-1	TRBJ2-7	-	TGTGCCAGCAGCGACCACAGTTGCGAGCAGTACTTC	CASSDHSCEQYF
-	TRBV10-2	TRBJ1-1	many	TGCGCCAGCAGTGGCAACACTGAAGCTTTCTTT	CASSGNTEAFF
-	TRBV24-1	TRBJ1-1	many	TGTGCCACCAGTGATTTCGGGCGGATAACTGGGGCTTTCTTT	CATSDFGRITGAFF
-	TRBV28	TRBJ1-2	-	TGTGCCAGCAGTGCCTCCTTCTTCAGCGGAGGTCATGGCTACACCTTC	CASSASFFSGGHGYTF
-	TRBV7-9	TRBJ1-2	many	TGTGCCAGCAGCCTCCGGGACGGACCCTATGGCTACACCTTC	CASSLRDGPYGYTF
-	TRBV20-1	TRBJ1-5	medium-sized	TGCAGTGCTATCCGGGACAATAGCAATCAGCCCCAGCATTTT	CSAIRDNSNQPQHF
-	TRBV6-1	TRBJ1-6	many	TGTGCCAGCACCCCTCGATTAGGGGATGGATTTTCACCCCTCCACTTT	CASTPRLGDGFSPLHF
-	TRBV28	TRBJ1-6	many	TGTGCCAGCAATCGAAGATTGGGACCTAATTCACCCCTCCACTTT	CASNRRLGPNSPLHF
TRBD2	TRBV18	TRBJ2-1	many	TGTGCCAGCTCACCTTCTCTAGCGGAGGGTTTAGAGTTCTTC	CASSPSLAEGLEFF
-	TRBV4-2	TRBJ1-1	many	TGTGCCAGCAGCCTCCTCCGTCTGGGCGGTGAAACTGAAGCTTTCTTT	CASSLLRLGGETEAFF
-	TRBV12-5	TRBJ1-4	many	TGTGCTAGTGGTTTGCCGGCGGGGGAAAAACTGTTTTTT	CASGLPAGEKLFF
-	TRBV6-1	TRBJ2-7	medium-sized	TGTGCCAGCAGTGAAGCCGACGGTTGGGGGGCGACTGTCTTTTACGAGCAGTACTTC	CASSEADGWGATVFYEQYF
-	TRBV10-3	TRBJ1-4	many	TGTGCCATCAGTGAGGGGACAAGCGAAAAACTGTTTTTT	CAISEGTSEKLFF
-	TRBV28	TRBJ1-2	many	TGTGCCAGCAGTCCACCAATCCAGGTTAACTATGGCTACACCTTC	CASSPPIQVNYGYTF